This TCR beta chain was captured in a study of blood T cell repertoires in COVID-19. As for the study in general: Researchers got acute and convalescent COVID-19 samples from the United States, Italy and Spain. The analysed material was cDNA or gDNA that came from T cells, B-cell-depleted T cells, or PBMCs.

CDR3 length: 14 residues. V gave up 6 bases and J gave up 3 bases, with 14 bases separating them. Per the germline V gene, CDR1 is MNHEY and CDR2 is SVGAGI. Per the original methods: Nucleated cell number was recorded as an estimate derived from reference gene primer amplification. Assay: immunoSEQ multiplex PCR; the TCRdb copy retains only in-frame clones and omits some. The V and J calls and the clone size are those of that table, but D and trimming were determined from the DNA. This sample has some 250,000 clones, with 85% to 90% found just once. The receptor was isolated from a woman in her 70s with active or convalescent COVID-19. Material: peripheral blood. The chain uses TRBV6-5 and TRBJ1-2; D remains unclear. CDR3 coding DNA: TGTGCCAGCAGGGGGAATGGACTACACTATGGCTACACCTTC. It encodes CASRGNGLHYGYTF.